Listed here are 32 T cell receptor beta chains from one sample, sequenced in a study of shared clonotypes between healthy human individuals. Profiling relied on immunoSEQ multiplex PCR, and the TCRdb table lists in-frame clones only, not all of them. Among around 600,000 clones, roughly 95% were seen once, and the ten largest hold approximately 0.11%. Terminally differentiated effector memory CD45RA+ cells were left out of the naive CD8 fraction, which was CD45RO-negative and positively selected for CCR7. Material: naive CD8+ T cells sorted from blood. The origin of the receptors is a woman in her thirties in good health.

The V gene is TRBV15, the J gene TRBJ2-6; possibly TRBD1 for D (5 bases). From germline, CDR1 is LNHNV and CDR2 YYDKDF (reference sequence). The ends were cut back, 10 bases at V and 2 bases at J, with 12 bases in the middle. The CDR3 is made up of 14 amino acids. CDR3 amino acids: CAIQGHAGANVLTF. CDR3 coding DNA: TGTGCCATTCAGGGTCACGCTGGGGCCAACGTCCTGACTTTC.

The rearrangement uses TRBV27 and TRBJ2-1, with D possibly matching TRBD1 (5 bases). V was shortened by 4 bases and J by 2 bases, with 9 bases between the two germline ends. Germline CDR1 is MNHEY and CDR2 is SMNVEV (reference sequence). The CDR3 extends over 14 amino acids. CDR3 nucleotides: TGTGCCAGCAGTTACCGACAGACCTACAATGAGCAGTTCTTC. It specifies CASSYRQTYNEQFF.

The J gene is TRBJ2-3, the V gene TRBV7-9; D perhaps matches TRBD2 (6 bases). This CDR3 has 13 amino acids. The germline V and J ends were trimmed by 4 bases and 4 bases, with 9 bases remaining between them. Germline lookup yields CDR1 SEHNR and CDR2 FQNEAQ (reference sequence). Here the CDR3 reads CASSSGTPDTQYF. The CDR3 region has the DNA TGTGCCAGCAGCTCCGGGACTCCAGATACGCAGTATTTT.

This clone appeared a single time. The chain employs TRBV27 and TRBJ1-1; tentatively, D is TRBD1 (6 bases). Germline assignment: CDR1 MNHEY and CDR2 SMNVEV (reference sequence). V gave up 7 bases and J gave up 1 base, with 13 bases separating them. The CDR3 is 14 amino acids. CDR3 sequence (DNA): TGTGCCAGCACTCCAGGGGTAGGGAACACTGAAGCTTTCTTT. The encoded protein is CASTPGVGNTEAFF.

The chain recombines TRBV5-1 with TRBJ1-1; the match to TRBD1 covers 8 bases. This CDR3 contains 15 residues. CDR1 is SGHRS and CDR2 is YFSETQ in the germline V gene. Trimming removed 4 bases from V and 7 bases from J; junction bases left unmatched: 12. CDR3 nucleotides: TGCGCCAGCAGCCATTCCTTCGACAGGGGAGGTGAAGCTTTCTTT. Its protein is CASSHSFDRGGEAFF. The entire variable domain, with the rest obtained from reference TRBV5-1 and TRBJ1-1, is as follows: KAGVTQTPRYLIKTRGQQVTLSCSPISGHRSVSWYQQTPGQGLQFLFEYFSETQRNKGNFPGRFSGRQFSNSRSEMNVSTLELGDSALYLCASSHSFDRGGEAFFGQGTRLTVV.

The rearrangement joins TRBV4-1 to TRBJ2-1; 10 nucleotides match TRBD2. The CDR3 length is 22 residues. Germline V gene data show CDR1 as MGHRA and CDR2 as YSYEKL. V gave up 1 base and J gave up 0 bases; unmatched junction bases: 18. CDR3 in DNA: TGCGCCAGCAGCCAAGCAGGGGGGTCGACTAGCGGGTATTCGAGCTCCTACAATGAGCAGTTCTTC. Amino acids: CASSQAGGSTSGYSSSYNEQFF.

The chain combines TRBV15 with TRBJ1-1; no firm D call. Per the germline V gene, CDR1 is LNHNV and CDR2 is YYDKDF (reference sequence). V gave up 0 bases and J gave up 7 bases, with 12 bases separating them. The CDR3 totals 14 residues. The CDR3 is CATSRDLGGDEAFF. The CDR3 DNA is TGTGCCACCAGCAGAGATCTTGGAGGAGATGAAGCTTTCTTT.

The gene calls are TRBV4-2 and TRBJ2-7, with TRBD2 identical over 11 bases. The ends lost 5 bases at V and 7 bases at J; junction bases unmatched: 7. Germline V gene data show CDR1 as LGHNA and CDR2 as YNFKEQ. The CDR3 covers 14 residues. The CDR3 spells CASSSGTSGREQYF. In DNA form, the CDR3 reads TGTGCCAGCAGCTCGGGGACTAGCGGAAGAGAGCAGTACTTC.

The V and J genes are TRBV13 and TRBJ2-2; no clear D gene. In germline, CDR1 is PRHDT, CDR2 FYEKMQ (reference sequence). Trimming removed 5 bases at V and 0 bases at J, with 10 bases between. The CDR3 is made up of 15 amino acids. The CDR3 DNA follows: TGTGCCAGCAGCCCAGGACGTTCGAACACCGGGGAGCTGTTTTTT. Its translation is CASSPGRSNTGELFF.

Concerning this clone: The germline gene is not matched at one end of the junction; a read error may be the cause. The CDR3 sequence: CASSLGGSWNF. The CDR3 DNA sequence: TGTGCCAGCAGCTTGGGGGGGAGTTGGAACTTC. This chain joins TRBV7-9 and TRBJ2-5, with TRBD2 matching 7 bases. CDR3 size: 11 residues. Looked up from germline, CDR1 is SEHNR and CDR2 is FQNEAQ (reference sequence). Complete variable domain (other parts from reference TRBV7-9 and TRBJ2-5): DTGVSQNPRHKITKRGQNVTFRCDPISEHNRLYWYRQTLGQGPEFLTYFQNEAQLEKSRLLSDRFSAERPKGSFSTLEIQRTEQGDSAMYLCASSLGGSWNFGPGTRLLVL.

CDR3 residues: CASSVGPSSYEQYF. The DNA of the CDR3 is TGTGCCAGCAGCGTAGGCCCGAGCTCCTACGAGCAGTACTTC. The rearrangement links TRBV9 to TRBJ2-7; D call uncertain. Trimming stripped 0 bases from V and 0 bases from J, with 7 bases between. Germline V gene sequence: CDR1 SGDLS, CDR2 YYNGEE. This CDR3 has 14 amino acids.

The chain joins TRBV29-1 to TRBJ1-4; D may be TRBD1 (5 bases). Trimming removed 6 bases at V and 7 bases at J, with 12 bases between. The germline gives CDR1 SQVTM, CDR2 ANQGSEA. CDR3 length: 12 residues. This chain's CDR3 is CSVRPQGEKLFF. The CDR3 DNA is TGCAGCGTAAGGCCGCAGGGTGAAAAACTGTTTTTT.

The chain employs TRBV19 and TRBJ2-7; TRBD2 is a possible D gene (5 bases). The CDR3 runs 13 residues. Germline CDR1 reads LNHDA; CDR2 reads SQIVND (reference sequence). V dropped 5 bases and J dropped 2 bases, with 10 bases sitting between them. The CDR3 spells CASSSGMPYEQYF. CDR3 in DNA: TGTGCCAGTAGTTCGGGGATGCCCTACGAGCAGTACTTC.

The rearrangement joins TRBV4-1 to TRBJ2-7; D may be TRBD1 (5 bases). V shed 1 base and J shed 0 bases, with 16 bases lying between them. The CDR3 is 17 residues long. CDR1 and CDR2 from the germline V gene are MGHRA and YSYEKL. CDR3 in amino acids: CASSQGSWGLSSYEQYF. CDR3 nucleotide sequence: TGCGCCAGCAGCCAAGGGTCTTGGGGCCTGAGCTCCTACGAGCAGTACTTC.

About this clone itself: Other DNA sequences of this sample code for an identical CDR3. The chain joins TRBV28 to TRBJ2-7; 7 positions agree with TRBD1. In germline, CDR1 is MDHEN, CDR2 SYDVKM. Trimming at V came to 3 bases and at J to 3 bases, leaving 2 bases not matched to a gene. The CDR3 contains 13 residues. The chain's CDR3 is CASSLTGNYEQYF. CDR3 DNA: TGTGCCAGCAGTTTGACAGGGAACTACGAGCAGTACTTC.

The rearrangement links TRBV10-2 to TRBJ2-3, with D possibly TRBD2 on 5 matching bases. CDR3 size: 15 residues. V was clipped by 0 bases and J by 2 bases, with 9 bases between them. Per the germline V gene, CDR1 is WSHSY and CDR2 is SAAADI. CDR3 sequence (DNA): TGCGCCAGCAGTGAGTCGGGCGGGCCCACAGATACGCAGTATTTT. It encodes CASSESGGPTDTQYF.

V is TRBV7-9 and J is TRBJ2-1; TRBD2 aligns across 16 bases. Trimming took 5 bases from V and 4 from J; bases not matched to a gene: 11. Germline lookup yields CDR1 SEHNR and CDR2 FQNEAQ (reference sequence). This CDR3 contains 19 residues. The CDR3 coding sequence is TGTGCCAGCAGCAGGGGGACTAGCGGGAGGGTCCTCCTTTACAATGAGCAGTTCTTC. This encodes CASSRGTSGRVLLYNEQFF.

This chain joins TRBV19 and TRBJ2-6; D is unclear. The CDR3 has 15 residues. V lost 6 bases, J lost 2 bases, and 11 bases lay in between. Germline CDR1 reads LNHDA; CDR2 reads SQIVND (reference sequence). CDR3 coding DNA: TGTGCCAGTAGCGCCTTCGGTACTGGGGCCAACGTCCTGACTTTC. Translation: CASSAFGTGANVLTF.

The chain joins TRBV10-1 to TRBJ2-7, with TRBD1 as a possible D gene (6 bases). Germline CDR1 is WNHNN and CDR2 is SYGVQD (reference sequence). Trimming took off 4 bases at V and 3 bases at J, with 13 bases between the two ends. This CDR3 contains 14 residues. The CDR3 DNA reads as TGCGCCAGCAGTGCCCGGGACACTTTCTACGAGCAGTACTTC. Encoded protein: CASSARDTFYEQYF.

V is TRBV6-1 and J is TRBJ2-1; tentative D call: TRBD2 (6 bases). CDR3 length: 15 amino acids. Between the trimmed V and J ends, which lost 2 bases and 6 bases, there was a span of 14 bases. CDR1 is MNHNS, CDR2 SASEGT, per germline. This chain's CDR3 is CASSESRDPSNEQFF. The CDR3 region has the DNA TGTGCCAGCAGTGAATCGCGGGACCCCTCCAATGAGCAGTTCTTC.

This chain joins TRBV13 and TRBJ1-6; 7 positions agree with TRBD1. The CDR3 loop spans 14 amino acids. Trimming cost V 3 bases and J 9 bases; bases outside gene matches: 5. Looked up from germline, CDR1 is PRHDT and CDR2 is FYEKMQ (reference sequence). CDR3 loop: CASSLGQLGSPLHF. CDR3 DNA: TGTGCCAGCAGCTTGGGACAGTTAGGTTCACCCCTCCACTTT. Together with reference TRBV13 and TRBJ1-6, the CDR3 gives the full variable domain: AAGVIQSPRHLIKEKRETATLKCYPIPRHDTVYWYQQGPGQDPQFLISFYEKMQSDKGSIPDRFSAQQFSDYHSELNMSSLELGDSALYFCASSLGQLGSPLHFGNGTRLTVT.

The chain has TRBV5-1 and TRBJ2-7, with D hard to call. The V gene's germline CDR1 is SGHRS and CDR2 YFSETQ. This CDR3 is 11 amino acids long. Trimming cost V 3 bases and J 3 bases, with 4 bases left between them. This chain's CDR3 is CASSSFYEQYF. The CDR3 coding sequence is TGCGCCAGCAGCTCCTTCTACGAGCAGTACTTC. The variable domain in full, with the rest retrieved from reference TRBV5-1 and TRBJ2-7, is KAGVTQTPRYLIKTRGQQVTLSCSPISGHRSVSWYQQTPGQGLQFLFEYFSETQRNKGNFPGRFSGRQFSNSRSEMNVSTLELGDSALYLCASSSFYEQYFGPGTRLTVT.

Comment on this clone: Within the sample, other DNA sequences also encode this same CDR3. The V call is TRBV29-1, the J call TRBJ2-7; no definite D call. Deletions cut 4 bases from V and 0 bases from J, with 7 bases between. The CDR3 is 12 amino acids. The V gene's germline CDR1 is SQVTM and CDR2 ANQGSEA. CDR3 sequence: CSVALDSYEQYF. CDR3 sequence (DNA): TGCAGCGTTGCTCTGGACTCCTACGAGCAGTACTTC.

The chain joins TRBV19 to TRBJ2-2; 10 positions match TRBD2. Germline V CDR1 and CDR2: LNHDA, SQIVND (reference sequence). CDR3 length: 16 residues. J was trimmed by 2 bases and V by 1 base; bases with no gene match: 1. The CDR3 is CASSIGTSGNTGELFF. CDR3 bases: TGTGCCAGTAGTATAGGGACTAGCGGAAACACCGGGGAGCTGTTTTTT.

This sequence joins TRBV28 and TRBJ2-5, with a possible D match to TRBD1 (6 bases). Near its end, the DNA agrees better with TRBJ2-7, so the J call may be wrong. CDR1 is MDHEN, CDR2 SYDVKM, per germline. This CDR3 contains 12 residues. DNA of the CDR3: TGTGCCAGCAGCCCGGACAGAGCCGAGCAGTACTTC. It is translated as CASSPDRAEQYF.

The genes are TRBV27 and TRBJ2-7, with D perhaps matching TRBD1 or TRBD2 (5 bases each). The CDR3 totals 14 residues. The V end lost 6 bases, the J end lost 6 bases, and 18 bases lay between the germline ends. Germline-derived CDR1 and CDR2 are MNHEY and SMNVEV (reference sequence). CDR3 coding DNA: TGTGCCAGCAGCTATTCCGGGACCGGCGGCGAGCAGTACTTC. Protein product: CASSYSGTGGEQYF.

The CDR3 DNA follows: TGTGCCAGCAGCCTTGGGGGGGTAGCGGGAGTATACGCAGATACGCAGTATTTT. Amino acids: CASSLGGVAGVYADTQYF. The chain carries TRBV28 and TRBJ2-3; 9 bases fit TRBD2. J was trimmed by 4 bases and V by 6 bases; bases with no gene match: 17. CDR1 is MDHEN, CDR2 SYDVKM, per germline. CDR3 size: 18 residues.

The genes are TRBV7-8 and TRBJ2-1; D may be TRBD2 (5 bases). CDR3 length: 16 residues. CDR1 and CDR2 from the germline V gene are SGHVS and FQNEAQ. Deletions cut 5 bases from V and 2 bases from J, with 16 bases between. The CDR3 DNA sequence: TGTGCCAGCAGCCAACGGGTGGCGGGCGCCTACAATGAGCAGTTCTTC. It translates to CASSQRVAGAYNEQFF.

This clone occurred once. The chain carries TRBV28 and TRBJ2-7, with D maybe TRBD2 (6 bases). V gave up 4 bases and J gave up 4 bases, with 14 bases separating them. Germline CDR1 reads MDHEN; CDR2 reads SYDVKM. CDR3 length: 14 residues. DNA for the CDR3: TGTGCCAGCAGTTCCCATGGGGGGTCTTACGAGCAGTACTTC. Translated, it gives CASSSHGGSYEQYF.

V and J are TRBV5-1 and TRBJ1-2; 7 bases fit TRBD1. The CDR3 loop spans 14 amino acids. Germline V gene lookup returns CDR1 SGHRS and CDR2 YFSETQ. Losses at the gene ends were 7 bases for V and 4 bases for J; bases not matched to a gene: 10. CDR3 sequence reads: CASGPGQIPYGYTF. In nucleotides, the CDR3 is TGCGCCAGCGGTCCGGGACAGATTCCCTATGGCTACACCTTC.

This chain links TRBV19 with TRBJ1-2; maybe TRBD1 (5 bases). The CDR3 contains 16 residues. The V end was cut by 5 bases, the J end by 0 bases, with 16 bases between. Per the germline V gene, CDR1 is LNHDA and CDR2 is SQIVND (reference sequence). CDR3 sequence reads: CASSPKEGSTNYGYTF. The CDR3 coding sequence is TGTGCCAGTAGTCCCAAGGAGGGGTCTACTAACTATGGCTACACCTTC.

CDR3 sequence: CASSPPEAGQETQYF. The CDR3 DNA is TGTGCCAGCAGCCCGCCAGAGGCCGGGCAAGAGACCCAGTACTTC. This chain uses TRBV9 with TRBJ2-5, with no clear D. The CDR3 extends over 15 amino acids. The germline CDR1 and CDR2 sequences are SGDLS and YYNGEE. Trimming pared 4 bases from V and 2 bases from J, leaving 15 bases between.